This passage covers 19 T cell receptor beta chains from one sample sequenced in a study of CD8+ T cells in alopecia areata. Once RNA had been extracted, it was reverse transcribed into cDNA to act as the sequencing template. TCRdb's table, derived via immunoSEQ multiplex PCR, lists solely in-frame clones and lacks some. The sample lists about 140,000 clones, around four fifths seen once, with 25% in the top ten. The treatment is: oral pan-JAK inhibitor, 5-10 mg twice daily. Sequenced material: CD8+ T cells sorted from blood, taken at week 4, from a patient treated with tofacitinib. Source of these receptors: a human donor with alopecia areata.

This clone appeared a few times. The chain carries TRBV4-1 and TRBJ2-5, with 11 bases matching TRBD2. CDR3 length: 15 residues. V was pared by 4 bases and J by 2 bases, with 3 bases of the junction left unmatched. Germline CDR1 is MGHRA and CDR2 is YSYEKL. CDR3 amino acids: CASSRLAGNQETQYF. The CDR3 DNA reads TGCGCCAGCAGCCGACTAGCGGGGAATCAAGAGACCCAGTACTTC.

This clone was picked up one time. V usage is TRBV7-2 and J usage is TRBJ2-5; no reliable D call. The ends were cut back, 5 bases at V and 5 bases at J, with 9 bases in the middle. The CDR3 is 12 residues long. Germline assignment: CDR1 SGHTA and CDR2 FQGNSA. CDR3 loop: CASSLNWETQYF. The CDR3 DNA sequence: TGTGCCAGCAGCCTCAATTGGGAGACCCAGTACTTC.

The V call is TRBV4-1, the J call TRBJ2-5; TRBD2 matches at 8 bases. The germline V gene encodes CDR1 MGHRA and CDR2 YSYEKL. With 4 bases clipped from V and 2 bases from J, the junction kept 6 bases outside the gene matches. The CDR3 covers 15 residues. The CDR3 bases are TGCGCCAGCAGCCTAATTACTAGCGGTCAAGAGACCCAGTACTTC. It is translated as CASSLITSGQETQYF.

The rearrangement joins TRBV11-2 to TRBJ2-7; either TRBD1 or TRBD2 may supply D (5 bases each). V was clipped by 3 bases and J by 6 bases, with 6 bases between them. The CDR3 has 11 residues. The V gene's germline CDR1 is SGHAT and CDR2 FQNNGV. The CDR3 loop is CASSFGGEQYF. The DNA for the CDR3 is TGTGCCAGCAGCTTTGGGGGCGAGCAGTACTTC.

This chain links TRBV5-4 with TRBJ2-7, with TRBD1 identical over 7 bases. Germline V gene sequence: CDR1 SGHNT, CDR2 YYREEE (reference sequence). After removal of 0 bases from V and 5 bases from J, the junction contained 5 bases not matched to a gene. The CDR3 spans 14 residues. The CDR3 DNA reads TGTGCCAGCAGCTTGGAGACAGGGTGGGACGAGCAGTACTTC. Protein product: CASSLETGWDEQYF.

The gene calls are TRBV10-1 and TRBJ2-4; tentatively, D is TRBD1 (6 bases). Germline lookup yields CDR1 WNHNN and CDR2 SYGVQD (reference sequence). Trimming took 7 bases from V and 0 from J, leaving 13 bases between them. The CDR3 contains 15 residues. The CDR3 is CASKPRGLAKNIQYF. The CDR3 nucleotides read TGCGCCAGCAAACCCAGGGGCCTAGCCAAAAACATTCAGTACTTC.

This clone appeared a few times. This sample also contains other DNA sequences that code for the same CDR3. This chain links TRBV4-2 with TRBJ2-1, with a weak D call TRBD1 (6 bases). This CDR3 contains 16 residues. The germline gives CDR1 LGHNA, CDR2 YNFKEQ. V dropped 0 bases and J dropped 0 bases, with 9 bases sitting between them. In nucleotides, the CDR3 is TGTGCCAGCAGCCAAGAGACAGGAGGCTCCTACAATGAGCAGTTCTTC. Protein sequence: CASSQETGGSYNEQFF.

This clone was found once. The chain uses TRBV2 and TRBJ1-1, with D possibly TRBD1 on 6 matching bases. The CDR3 is 14 residues long. CDR1 and CDR2 from the germline V gene are SNHLY and FYNNEI. V gave up 6 bases and J gave up 2 bases, with 13 bases separating them. This CDR3 is CASREDSFNTEAFF. As DNA, the CDR3 is TGTGCCAGCAGAGAGGACAGCTTTAACACTGAAGCTTTCTTT.

CDR3 nucleotides: TGTGCCAGCAGCGTAGAGAGGGGGTCTGGCTACACCTTC. Amino acid sequence: CASSVERGSGYTF. The rearrangement uses TRBV9 and TRBJ1-2, with D perhaps matching TRBD1 (6 bases). This CDR3 region has 13 residues. Deletions cut 0 bases from V and 7 bases from J, with 10 bases between. Germline V gene lookup returns CDR1 SGDLS and CDR2 YYNGEE.

Turning to this clone: At one boundary the junction diverges from the germline segment, which might be a read error. Different DNA sequences within this sample yield the same CDR3. The chain is built from TRBV15 and TRBJ1-1; D not certain. This CDR3 spans 11 amino acids. From germline, CDR1 is LNHNV and CDR2 YYDKDF (reference sequence). CDR3 bases: TGTGCCACCAGCAACTCGGGTGAAGCCTTCTTT. Residues: CATSNSGEAFF.

The chain carries TRBV7-9 and TRBJ1-1; 7 bases are shared with TRBD1. The CDR3 totals 14 residues. Looked up from germline, CDR1 is SEHNR and CDR2 is FQNEAQ (reference sequence). The V segment lost 4 bases and the J segment 3 bases; nucleotides outside the gene matches: 5. DNA of the CDR3: TGTGCCAGCAGCTCGACAGGGTATCACACTGAAGCTTTCTTT. Amino acids: CASSSTGYHTEAFF.

This rearrangement joins TRBV11-2 to TRBJ2-1; perhaps TRBD1 as D (5 bases). From germline, CDR1 is SGHAT and CDR2 FQNNGV. Trimming shortened V by 5 bases and J by 0 bases, and 17 bases separated the two germline ends. CDR3 length equals 17 residues. The CDR3 region has the DNA TGTGCCAGCAGCCGGATGAATGGGGCTAGCTCCTACAATGAGCAGTTCTTC. Amino acid sequence: CASSRMNGASSYNEQFF.

The chain recombines TRBV30 with TRBJ2-7; 11 nucleotides match TRBD1. The CDR3 spans 14 residues. The germline V gene encodes CDR1 GTSNPN and CDR2 SVGIG (reference sequence). V shed 2 bases and J 3 bases; nucleotides not matched to a gene: 3. The CDR3 coding sequence is TGTGCCTGGAGTCGGGGACAGGGGGTCTACGAGCAGTACTTC. Its translation is CAWSRGQGVYEQYF.

This clone was recorded once. Other DNA variants within this sample encode the same CDR3. The gene calls are TRBV7-9 and TRBJ2-1; 10 bases agree with TRBD1. CDR1 and CDR2 (germline): SEHNR, FQNEAQ (reference sequence). Trimming cost V 4 bases and J 7 bases; bases outside gene matches: 7. This CDR3 contains 15 residues. The DNA for the CDR3 is TGTGCCAGCAGCTCCCGACAGGGGGCAGGGAATGAGCAGTTCTTC. Translation gives CASSSRQGAGNEQFF.

On this clone itself: The same CDR3 can be traced to other DNA sequences in this sample. The CDR3 nucleotides read TGCAGCGTTGAAGACCTTTACGAGCAGTACTTC. Its translation: CSVEDLYEQYF. V and J are TRBV29-1 and TRBJ2-7; D is undetermined. Trimming pared 0 bases from V and 4 bases from J, leaving 4 bases between. The CDR3 extends over 11 amino acids. Germline CDR1 and CDR2: SQVTM and ANQGSEA.

This chain uses TRBV4-2 with TRBJ2-2; TRBD1 is a possible D gene (5 bases). Trimming removed 5 bases from V and 0 bases from J, with 16 bases in between. This CDR3 has 17 residues. Germline loops: CDR1 LGHNA, CDR2 YNFKEQ. The CDR3 DNA is TGTGCCAGCAGCTTGATTACAGGCCGCCCGAACACCGGGGAGCTGTTTTTT. Amino acids: CASSLITGRPNTGELFF.

CDR3 amino acids: CASSSPGDRKETQYF. The CDR3 DNA is TGTGCCAGCAGCTCACCTGGTGACAGAAAAGAGACCCAGTACTTC. The rearrangement links TRBV7-9 to TRBJ2-5; the D gene is possibly TRBD1 (5 bases). CDR1 and CDR2 (germline): SEHNR, FQNEAQ (reference sequence). Deletions cut 4 bases from V and 3 bases from J, with 15 bases between. The CDR3 loop spans 15 amino acids. Full variable domain (missing parts from reference TRBV7-9 and TRBJ2-5): DTGVSQNPRHKITKRGQNVTFRCDPISEHNRLYWYRQTLGQGPEFLTYFQNEAQLEKSRLLSDRFSAERPKGSFSTLEIQRTEQGDSAMYLCASSSPGDRKETQYFGPGTRLLVL.

The gene calls are TRBV18 and TRBJ2-5, with D maybe TRBD1 (6 bases). Germline V gene sequence: CDR1 KGHSH, CDR2 LQKENI. The CDR3 runs 13 residues. Trimming took 4 bases from V and 0 from J, leaving 6 bases between them. CDR3 sequence (DNA): TGTGCCAGCTCACGGGACAACCAAGAGACCCAGTACTTC. Its translation: CASSRDNQETQYF.

The V and J genes are TRBV13 and TRBJ1-4; D remains unclear. V was pared by 0 bases and J by 3 bases, with 5 bases between. Germline assignment: CDR1 PRHDT and CDR2 FYEKMQ (reference sequence). The CDR3 has 14 amino acids. This CDR3 is CASSLGPANEKLFF. The DNA of the CDR3 is TGTGCCAGCAGCTTAGGGCCGGCTAATGAAAAACTGTTTTTT.